This T cell receptor beta chain was sequenced during a study of blood T cell repertoires in COVID-19. Study in general: From the United States, Italy and Spain came samples of acute and convalescent COVID-19. The cDNA or gDNA used as material had been derived from T cells, B-cell-depleted T cells, or PBMCs.

The table came from immunoSEQ multiplex PCR; TCRdb's copy has only in-frame clones and leaves some out. Of 30,000 to 50,000 clones detected, roughly 75% appear once; the ten largest clones hold under 50%. Germline V gene data show CDR1 as SGHTA and CDR2 as FQGTGA. V lost 2 bases, J lost 8 bases, and 4 bases stayed unmatched. CDR3 length equals 15 residues. This TCR was recovered from a man older than 75 with active or convalescent COVID-19. The sample was peripheral blood. This chain connects TRBV7-3 to TRBJ2-1, with 12 bases that match TRBD2. The CDR3 here is CASSLGLAGIDEQFF. DNA of the CDR3: TGTGCCAGCAGCTTAGGACTAGCGGGGATAGATGAGCAGTTCTTC. The variable domain in full, with the rest retrieved from reference TRBV7-3 and TRBJ2-1, is GAGVSQTPSNKVTEKGKYVELRCDPISGHTALYWYRQSLGQGPEFLIYFQGTGAADDSGLPNDRFFAVRPEGSVSTLKIQRTERGDSAVYLCASSLGLAGIDEQFFGPGTRLTVL.